This entry features one T cell receptor (beta chain) sequence. Its antigen remains undetermined. Nothing much larger sits one base from this clone, and base qualities are not available. The data were taken from a study of blood T cell repertoires in COVID-19 (dated by TCRdb to 2018 to 2020). About the full investigation: Samples from collaborators originated in the United States, Italy and Spain and spanned both the acute and convalescent phases of COVID-19. The prospective study material was composed of cDNA or gDNA derived from T cells, B-cell-depleted T cells, or PBMCs. Subjects who had been exposed to COVID-19, were actively infected with it, or had recovered from it provided the deeply sampled blood TCRbeta repertoires that made up the dataset. The repertoires were made available in a free public database intended to serve as a resource for research on the immune response to SARS-CoV-2. Samples came from the ongoing ImmuneRACE study (first 160 participants) plus 1,254 subjects from 6 global collaborators. Sample metadata almost always included a de-identified subject ID, COVID-19 status, age in years and sex. Where HLA class I and class II types were available, the types were taken from metadata supplied by the sample provider, not from assay-based typing.

Participants in the prospective study were aged about 18 to 90 years, lived in 24 United States geographic areas, and enrolled through a virtual design. In the prospective study, participants were assigned to cohorts based on the clinical history participants reported in a screening survey and a study questionnaire. For ImmuneRACE Cohort 3, a participant was defined as recovered based on two consecutive negative NP/OP PCR tests, clearance by a healthcare professional, or resolution of symptoms. Each participant in the prospective study had whole blood, serum and a nasopharyngeal or oropharyngeal swab collected by mobile phlebotomists. Additional blood draws and questionnaires over an approximately 2-month period could optionally be provided by prospective study participants. Blood samples from the prospective study were shipped frozen or at room temperature prior to DNA extraction. CDR1 and CDR2 were assigned from the germline V gene as SGDLS and YYNGEE. Trimming at the junction amounts to 2 bases on V and 4 bases on J, and the germline ends lie 16 bases apart. The CDR3 spans 15 residues, from the cysteine through the phenylalanine. Only CDR3 DNA is held: 45 bases, read in frame from base 1.

TCRbeta CDR3 regions were amplified from genomic DNA using the immunoSEQ Assay, a bias-controlled multiplex PCR. The original pipeline was this. The number of nucleated cells in each sample was estimated by amplification of reference gene primers within the assay. To quantify the absolute abundance of each unique TCRbeta CDR3 rearrangement, sequence reads were collapsed and filtered. Productive Simpson clonality was computed per sample as the square root of Simpson's diversity index over productive rearrangements. The source is immuneACCESS, and TCRdb retained only in-frame sequences with V and J called. Part of the clones is not carried over; for the studies checked, unresolved V genes explain less than half of this, and the remainder is unexplained. That table supplies the V and J calls and clone size; D and trimming were determined from the DNA. Present in this sample are 350,000 to 450,000 clones, more than 80% of which were seen just once. The top ten hold 0.95% to 1.2% of the sample.

Findings and caveats that apply to the study as a whole: The quantity of clinical and demographic metadata differed by source and by participant and was supplied without curation.

The V and J segments used are TRBV9 and TRBJ2-7; perhaps TRBD2 is the D gene, with 6 bases matching. The source material was PBMCs or T cells enriched from blood (not recorded which). The TCR sequence derives from a man aged 30-40 years who had recovered from COVID-19. The CDR3 reads as follows: CASSVRTGEIYEQYF. Here is the DNA: TGTGCCAGCAGCGTTAGGACGGGAGAGATTTACGAGCAGTACTTC.